These T cell receptor beta chains were read from a single sample in a study of CD8 T cells in ankylosing spondylitis. TCRdb called the 5' RACE reads again in MiXCR, with one record for every CDR3 protein. This sample carries more than 100,000 distinct CDR3 sequences, roughly 17% of them seen once, and the ten largest clones take approximately 30%. The sequenced sample was blood, either unsorted or a sorted T cell fraction (not recorded which). All receptors derive from a male donor with ankylosing spondylitis. CDR3s include the opening cysteine and the closing phenylalanine or tryptophan. The size entry is marked missing in some rows and otherwise reads once, few, many or a size class.

13	TRBV20-1	.	TRBJ2-2	CSGRLSGRGELFF
12	TRBV5-1	many	TRBJ1-1	CASSSGSTEAFF
12	TRBV7-9	many	TRBJ2-5	CASSFPKETQYF
16	TRBV7-9	.	TRBJ2-2	CASRPSGRAVDGELFF
11	TRBV19	few	TRBJ1-2	CASWAGDGYTF
16	TRBV6-5	few	TRBJ1-4	CASSSLWQGGNEKLFF
16	TRBV9	.	TRBJ2-1	CASSVDGEDSYNEQFF
12	TRBV20-1	.	TRBJ2-5	CSAVDPPETLYF
13	TRBV5-1	.	TRBJ2-7	CASSWGAPYEQYF
14	TRBV27	few	TRBJ2-1	CASTSTEFYNEQFF
15	TRBV4-3	few	TRBJ2-3	CASSQVAGGWNTQYF